This TCR beta chain derives from a study of blood T cell repertoires in COVID-19. TCRdb keeps only in-frame clones here, not all; method: immunoSEQ multiplex PCR. The repertoire consists of more than 200,000 clones, with roughly nine tenths occurring once and the leading ten covering more than 5%. The germline V and J ends were trimmed by 4 bases and 2 bases, with 12 bases remaining between them. The CDR3 has 14 amino acids. Germline CDR1 and CDR2: SNHLY and FYNNEI. This TCR was sampled from a woman between 25 and 40 years old with acute COVID-19. The rearrangement links TRBV2 to TRBJ2-7; perhaps TRBD1 as D (7 bases). The sample comprised PBMCs or T cells enriched from blood (not recorded which). In nucleotides, the CDR3 is TGTGCCAGCAGTGGCGGGACAGTTCCCTACGAGCAGTACTTC. It is translated as CASSGGTVPYEQYF.